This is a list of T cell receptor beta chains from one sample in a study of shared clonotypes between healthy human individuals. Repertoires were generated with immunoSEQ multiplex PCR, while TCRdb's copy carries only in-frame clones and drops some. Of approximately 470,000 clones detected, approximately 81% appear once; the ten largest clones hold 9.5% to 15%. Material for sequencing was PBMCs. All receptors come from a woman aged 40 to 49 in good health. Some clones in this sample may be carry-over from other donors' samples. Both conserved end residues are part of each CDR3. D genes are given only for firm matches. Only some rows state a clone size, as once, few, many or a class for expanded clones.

CDR3 DNA: TGTGCCAGCAGTGAAGAGAGAGCAGCGAATGATGAAAAACTGTTTTTT
CDR3 protein: CASSEERAANDEKLFF
clone size: NA
D gene: NA
J gene: TRBJ1-4
V gene: TRBV6-1

CDR3 DNA: TGTGCCAGCAGCTTAGTGGGGGGCAATCAGCCCCAGCATTTT
CDR3 protein: CASSLVGGNQPQHF
clone size: NA
D gene: NA
J gene: TRBJ1-5
V gene: TRBV7-2

CDR3 DNA: TGTGCCAGCAGCCAAGACCCAGGGGCCGGTGAAAAACTGTTTTTT
CDR3 protein: CASSQDPGAGEKLFF
clone size: NA
D gene: NA
J gene: TRBJ1-4
V gene: TRBV14

CDR3 DNA: TGCAGGAGGGTGGTTGGACAGGTAAAAAGCGGGACCTACGAGCAGTACTTC
CDR3 protein: CRRVVGQVKSGTYEQYF
clone size: once
D gene: NA
J gene: TRBJ2-7
V gene: TRBV29-1

CDR3 DNA: TGTGCCAGCAGCAAGGGAATTGAAGCTTTCTTT
CDR3 protein: CASSKGIEAFF
clone size: NA
D gene: NA
J gene: TRBJ1-1
V gene: TRBV7-9

CDR3 DNA: TGCGCCAGCAGCCAAGCGGGAGCCGGCGCTGGGGCCAACGTCCTGACTTTC
CDR3 protein: CASSQAGAGAGANVLTF
clone size: NA
D gene: NA
J gene: TRBJ2-6
V gene: TRBV4-1

CDR3 DNA: TGTGCCAGCAGTCGTGAGGGCTCGTACCAAGAGACCCAGTACTTC
CDR3 protein: CASSREGSYQETQYF
clone size: NA
D gene: NA
J gene: TRBJ2-5
V gene: TRBV2

CDR3 DNA: TGTGCCTGGAGTTGGCTAGCGGGAGGAGATACGCAGTATTTT
CDR3 protein: CAWSWLAGGDTQYF
clone size: NA
D gene: TRBD2
J gene: TRBJ2-3
V gene: TRBV30

CDR3 DNA: TGTGCCACCAGAAATATCCCGGGACAGGGTGAGAATGAGCAGTTCTTC
CDR3 protein: CATRNIPGQGENEQFF
clone size: NA
D gene: TRBD1
J gene: TRBJ2-1
V gene: TRBV15

CDR3 DNA: TGCAGCGTTGAACCCAGCGGGAAGACTTACGAGCAGTACTTC
CDR3 protein: CSVEPSGKTYEQYF
clone size: NA
D gene: TRBD2
J gene: TRBJ2-7
V gene: TRBV29-1

CDR3 DNA: TGTGCCAGCAGCTCTCTAGCGGGAGGTATCCAAGAGACCCAGTACTTC
CDR3 protein: CASSSLAGGIQETQYF
clone size: NA
D gene: TRBD2
J gene: TRBJ2-5
V gene: TRBV7-9

CDR3 DNA: TGCGCCAGCAGCTTGGGGTACGAGCAGTACTTC
CDR3 protein: CASSLGYEQYF
clone size: few
D gene: NA
J gene: TRBJ2-7
V gene: TRBV5-1

CDR3 DNA: TGTGCCAGCAGTCCTGGCGTCAATTACCGGGACGGAGGTAGGACCTTC
CDR3 protein: CASSPGVNYRDGGRTF
clone size: NA
D gene: NA
J gene: TRBJ1-2
V gene: TRBV5-4

CDR3 DNA: TGTGCCAGCAGCCCACCCCTTTCCACAGATACGCAGTATTTT
CDR3 protein: CASSPPLSTDTQYF
clone size: NA
D gene: NA
J gene: TRBJ2-3
V gene: TRBV27

CDR3 DNA: TGTGCCAGCAGTTCTACAGGGGGTTACGAGCAGTACTTC
CDR3 protein: CASSSTGGYEQYF
clone size: NA
D gene: TRBD1
J gene: TRBJ2-7
V gene: TRBV28

CDR3 DNA: TGTGCCAGCAGCCCGTCGACGGGCGGGGAGACCCAGTACTTC
CDR3 protein: CASSPSTGGETQYF
clone size: NA
D gene: NA
J gene: TRBJ2-5
V gene: TRBV7-9

CDR3 DNA: TGTGCCAGCAGCTTAGCATTAGGAGGGAACACAGATACGCAGTATTTT
CDR3 protein: CASSLALGGNTDTQYF
clone size: NA
D gene: NA
J gene: TRBJ2-3
V gene: TRBV7-9

CDR3 DNA: TGTGCCATCAGCATGAGGGGGGGGTTGAACACTGAAGCTTTCTTT
CDR3 protein: CAISMRGGLNTEAFF
clone size: NA
D gene: NA
J gene: TRBJ1-1
V gene: TRBV10-3

CDR3 DNA: TGTGCCAGCAGTCCCCTTACTAGCGGGGTCTACAATGAGCAGTTCTTC
CDR3 protein: CASSPLTSGVYNEQFF
clone size: NA
D gene: TRBD2
J gene: TRBJ2-1
V gene: TRBV28

CDR3 DNA: TGTGCCAGCAGTGAATGGGGACAGGGGGCCGAGCAGTACTTC
CDR3 protein: CASSEWGQGAEQYF
clone size: NA
D gene: TRBD1
J gene: TRBJ2-7
V gene: TRBV6-1

CDR3 DNA: TGTGCCAGCAGCTCTTCCTTTACCTACACAGATACGCAGTATTTT
CDR3 protein: CASSSSFTYTDTQYF
clone size: NA
D gene: NA
J gene: TRBJ2-3
V gene: TRBV28

CDR3 DNA: TGTGCCAGCAGCATAAGACGGTTGAACACTGAAGCTTTCTTT
CDR3 protein: CASSIRRLNTEAFF
clone size: few
D gene: NA
J gene: TRBJ1-1
V gene: TRBV11-2